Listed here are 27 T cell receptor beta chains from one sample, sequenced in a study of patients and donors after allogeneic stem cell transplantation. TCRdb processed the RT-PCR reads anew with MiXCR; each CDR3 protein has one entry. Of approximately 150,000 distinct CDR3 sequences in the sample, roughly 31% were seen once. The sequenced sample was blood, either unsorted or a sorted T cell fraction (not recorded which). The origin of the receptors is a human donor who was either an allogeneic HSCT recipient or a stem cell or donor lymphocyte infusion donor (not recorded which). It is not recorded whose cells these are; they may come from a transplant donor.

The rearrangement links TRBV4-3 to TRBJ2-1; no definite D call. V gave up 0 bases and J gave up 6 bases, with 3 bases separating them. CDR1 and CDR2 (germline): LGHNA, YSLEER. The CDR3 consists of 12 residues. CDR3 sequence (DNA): TGCGCCAGCAGCCAAGAAACCAATGAGCAGTTCTTC. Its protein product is CASSQETNEQFF.

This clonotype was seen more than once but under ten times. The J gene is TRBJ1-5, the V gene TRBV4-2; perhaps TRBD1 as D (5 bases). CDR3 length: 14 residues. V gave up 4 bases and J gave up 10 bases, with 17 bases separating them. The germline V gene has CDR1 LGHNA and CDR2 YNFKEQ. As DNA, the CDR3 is TGTGCCAGCAGCCCCGGCGGGGCAATGGGACCCCAGCATTTT. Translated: CASSPGGAMGPQHF.

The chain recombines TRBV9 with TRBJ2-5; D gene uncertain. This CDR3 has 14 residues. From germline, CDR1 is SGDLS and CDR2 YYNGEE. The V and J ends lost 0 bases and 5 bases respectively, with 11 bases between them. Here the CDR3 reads CASSVDVGRETQYF. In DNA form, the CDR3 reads TGTGCCAGCAGCGTAGATGTCGGGCGGGAGACCCAGTACTTC. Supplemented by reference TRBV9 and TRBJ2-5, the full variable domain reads DSGVTQTPKHLITATGQRVTLRCSPRSGDLSVYWYQQSLDQGLQFLIQYYNGEERAKGNILERFSAQQFPDLHSELNLSSLELGDSALYFCASSVDVGRETQYFGPGTRLLVL.

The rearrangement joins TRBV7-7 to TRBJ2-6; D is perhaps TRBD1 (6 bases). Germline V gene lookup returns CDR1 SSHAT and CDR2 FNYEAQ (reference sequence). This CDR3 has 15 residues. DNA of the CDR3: TGTGCTAGCCCGGGGAACAGGGCTGGGGCCAACGTCCTGACTTTC. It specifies CASPGNRAGANVLTF.

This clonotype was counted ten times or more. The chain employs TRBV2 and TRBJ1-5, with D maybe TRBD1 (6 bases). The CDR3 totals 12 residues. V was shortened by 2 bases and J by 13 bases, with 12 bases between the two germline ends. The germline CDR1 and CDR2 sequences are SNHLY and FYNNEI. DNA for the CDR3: TGTGCCAGCAGTGAACGACAGGTTAAACAGCATTTT. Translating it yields CASSERQVKQHF.

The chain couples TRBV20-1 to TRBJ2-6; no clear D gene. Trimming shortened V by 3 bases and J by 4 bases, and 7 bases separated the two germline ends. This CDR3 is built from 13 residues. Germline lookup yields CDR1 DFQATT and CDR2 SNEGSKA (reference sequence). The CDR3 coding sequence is TGCAGTGCTAGGCCTGGCGGGGCCAACGTCCTGACTTTC. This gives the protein CSARPGGANVLTF.

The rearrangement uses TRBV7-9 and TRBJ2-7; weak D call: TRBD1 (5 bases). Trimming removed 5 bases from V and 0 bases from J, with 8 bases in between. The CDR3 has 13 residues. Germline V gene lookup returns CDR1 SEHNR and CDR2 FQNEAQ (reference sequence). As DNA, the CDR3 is TGTGCCAGCAGCCCAGGGAACTCCTACGAGCAGTACTTC. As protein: CASSPGNSYEQYF.

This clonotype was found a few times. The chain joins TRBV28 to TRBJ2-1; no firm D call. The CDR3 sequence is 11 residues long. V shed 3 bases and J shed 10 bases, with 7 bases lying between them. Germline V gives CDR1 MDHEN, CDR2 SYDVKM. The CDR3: CASSFDIEQFF. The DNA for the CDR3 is TGTGCCAGCAGTTTTGATATAGAGCAGTTCTTC.

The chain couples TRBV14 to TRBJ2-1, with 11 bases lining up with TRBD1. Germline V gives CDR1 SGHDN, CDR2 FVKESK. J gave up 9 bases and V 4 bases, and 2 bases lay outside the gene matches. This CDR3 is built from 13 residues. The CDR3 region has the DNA TGTGCCAGCAGCCGGACAGGGGGCCGTGAGCAGTTCTTC. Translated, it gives CASSRTGGREQFF. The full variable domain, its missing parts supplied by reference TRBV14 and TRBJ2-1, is EAGVTQFPSHSVIEKGQTVTLRCDPISGHDNLYWYRRVMGKEIKFLLHFVKESKQDESGMPNNRFLAERTGGTYSTLKVQPAELEDSGVYFCASSRTGGREQFFGPGTRLTVL.

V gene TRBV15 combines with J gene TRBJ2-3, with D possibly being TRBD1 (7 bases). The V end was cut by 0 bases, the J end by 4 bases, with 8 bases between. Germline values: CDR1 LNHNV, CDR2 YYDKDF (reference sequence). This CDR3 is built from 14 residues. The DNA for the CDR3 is TGTGCCACCAGCAGAGACAGGGGGGCAGATACGCAGTATTTT. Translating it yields CATSRDRGADTQYF.

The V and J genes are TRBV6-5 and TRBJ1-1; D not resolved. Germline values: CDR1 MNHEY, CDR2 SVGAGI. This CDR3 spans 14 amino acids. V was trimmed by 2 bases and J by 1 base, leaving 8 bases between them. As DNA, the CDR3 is TGTGCCAGCAGTTACCAGGCCTCGAACACTGAAGCTTTCTTT. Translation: CASSYQASNTEAFF.

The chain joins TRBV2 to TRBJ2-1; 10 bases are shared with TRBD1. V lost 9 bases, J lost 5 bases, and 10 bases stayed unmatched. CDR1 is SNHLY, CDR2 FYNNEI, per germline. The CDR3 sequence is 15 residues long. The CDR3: CASVRQGAGNNEQFF. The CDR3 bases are TGTGCCAGTGTAAGACAGGGGGCGGGAAACAATGAGCAGTTCTTC.

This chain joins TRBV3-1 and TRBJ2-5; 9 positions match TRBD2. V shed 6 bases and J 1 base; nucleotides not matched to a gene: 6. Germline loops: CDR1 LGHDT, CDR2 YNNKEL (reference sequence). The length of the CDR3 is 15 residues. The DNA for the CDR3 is TGTGCCAGCAGTAAAACTAGCGGGTTCCAAGAGACCCAGTACTTC. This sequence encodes CASSKTSGFQETQYF.

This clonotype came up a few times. In nucleotides, the CDR3 is TGCAGTGCTAGAGCGCAGAGCAATCAGCCCCAGCATTTT. Amino acids: CSARAQSNQPQHF. The chain is built from TRBV20-1 and TRBJ1-5; D ambiguous. Germline V gene lookup returns CDR1 DFQATT and CDR2 SNEGSKA (reference sequence). Trimming removed 1 base from V and 1 base from J, with 5 bases in between. This CDR3 is built from 13 residues.

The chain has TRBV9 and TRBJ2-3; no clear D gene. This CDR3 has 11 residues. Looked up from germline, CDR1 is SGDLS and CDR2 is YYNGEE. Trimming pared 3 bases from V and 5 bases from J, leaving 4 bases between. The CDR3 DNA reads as TGTGCCAGCAGCGATCGAGATACGCAGTATTTT. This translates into CASSDRDTQYF.

In nucleotides, the CDR3 is TGTGCCAGCAGCTTAGTCCTAGGCATCTATGGCTACACCTTC. Its protein product is CASSLVLGIYGYTF. This chain uses TRBV7-8 with TRBJ1-2; the D is unclear. Germline CDR1 SGHVS, CDR2 FQNEAQ. The CDR3 loop spans 14 amino acids. V was pared by 1 base and J by 4 bases, with 10 bases between.

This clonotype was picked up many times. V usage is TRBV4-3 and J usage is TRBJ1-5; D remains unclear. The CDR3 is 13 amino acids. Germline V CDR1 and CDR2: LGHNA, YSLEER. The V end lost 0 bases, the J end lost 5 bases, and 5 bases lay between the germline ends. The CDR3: CASSQDWDQPQHF. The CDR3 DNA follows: TGCGCCAGCAGCCAAGATTGGGATCAGCCCCAGCATTTT.

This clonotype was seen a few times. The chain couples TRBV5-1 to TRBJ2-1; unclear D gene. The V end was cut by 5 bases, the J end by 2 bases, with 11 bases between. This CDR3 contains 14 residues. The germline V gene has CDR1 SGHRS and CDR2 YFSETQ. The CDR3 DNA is TGCGCCAGCAGAGAATGGGGTACCTACAATGAGCAGTTCTTC. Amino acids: CASREWGTYNEQFF.

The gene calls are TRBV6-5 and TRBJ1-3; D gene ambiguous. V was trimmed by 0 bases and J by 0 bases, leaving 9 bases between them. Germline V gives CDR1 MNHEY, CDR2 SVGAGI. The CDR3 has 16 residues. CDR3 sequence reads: CASSYSILTSGNTIYF. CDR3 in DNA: TGTGCCAGCAGTTACTCGATACTTACCTCTGGAAACACCATATATTTT.

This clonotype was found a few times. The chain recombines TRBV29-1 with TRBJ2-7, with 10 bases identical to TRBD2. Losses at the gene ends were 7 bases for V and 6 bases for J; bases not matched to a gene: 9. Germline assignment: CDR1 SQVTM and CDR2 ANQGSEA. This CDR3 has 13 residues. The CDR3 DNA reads TGCAGCGGGGGGACTAGCGAAAATTTCGAGCAGTACTTC. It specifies CSGGTSENFEQYF.

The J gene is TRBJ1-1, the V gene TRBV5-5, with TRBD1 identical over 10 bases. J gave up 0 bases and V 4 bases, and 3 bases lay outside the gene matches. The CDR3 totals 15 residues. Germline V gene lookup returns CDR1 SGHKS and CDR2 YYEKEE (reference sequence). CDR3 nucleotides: TGTGCCAGCAGCACGGGACAGGGGTTGAACACTGAAGCTTTCTTT. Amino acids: CASSTGQGLNTEAFF.

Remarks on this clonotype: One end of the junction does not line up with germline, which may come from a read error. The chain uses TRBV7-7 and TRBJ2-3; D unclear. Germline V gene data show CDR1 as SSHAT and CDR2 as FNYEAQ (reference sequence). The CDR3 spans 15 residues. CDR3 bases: TGTGCTAGCAGCTTTGGTGGAGCCAGCACAGATACGCAGTATTTT. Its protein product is CASSFGGASTDTQYF.

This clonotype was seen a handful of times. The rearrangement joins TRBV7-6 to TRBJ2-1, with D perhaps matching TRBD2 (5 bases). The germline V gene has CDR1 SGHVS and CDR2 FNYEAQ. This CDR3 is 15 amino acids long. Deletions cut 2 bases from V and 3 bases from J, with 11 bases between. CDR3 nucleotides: TGTGCCAGCAGCTTACTGGCCCGGGACTACAATGAGCAGTTCTTC. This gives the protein CASSLLARDYNEQFF.

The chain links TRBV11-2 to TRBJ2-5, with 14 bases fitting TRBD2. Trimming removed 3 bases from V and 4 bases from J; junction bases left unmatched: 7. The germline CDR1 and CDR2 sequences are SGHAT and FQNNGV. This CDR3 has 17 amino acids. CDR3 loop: CASSFPEGTSGGETQYF. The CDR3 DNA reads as TGTGCCAGCAGCTTTCCCGAGGGGACTAGCGGGGGAGAGACCCAGTACTTC.

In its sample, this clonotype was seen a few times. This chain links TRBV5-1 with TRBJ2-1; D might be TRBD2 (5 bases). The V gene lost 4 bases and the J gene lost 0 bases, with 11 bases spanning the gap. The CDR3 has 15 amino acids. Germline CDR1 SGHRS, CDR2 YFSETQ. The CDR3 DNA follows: TGCGCCAGCAGCGTGGACTGGAGCTCCTACAATGAGCAGTTCTTC. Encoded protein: CASSVDWSSYNEQFF. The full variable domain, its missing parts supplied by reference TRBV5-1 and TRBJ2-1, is KAGVTQTPRYLIKTRGQQVTLSCSPISGHRSVSWYQQTPGQGLQFLFEYFSETQRNKGNFPGRFSGRQFSNSRSEMNVSTLELGDSALYLCASSVDWSSYNEQFFGPGTRLTVL.

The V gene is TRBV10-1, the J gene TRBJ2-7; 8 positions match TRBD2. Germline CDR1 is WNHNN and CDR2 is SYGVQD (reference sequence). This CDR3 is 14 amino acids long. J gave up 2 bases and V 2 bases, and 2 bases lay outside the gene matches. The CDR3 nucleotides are TGCGCCAGCAGTGAGAACGGGAGGGCCTACGAGCAGTACTTC. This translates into CASSENGRAYEQYF.

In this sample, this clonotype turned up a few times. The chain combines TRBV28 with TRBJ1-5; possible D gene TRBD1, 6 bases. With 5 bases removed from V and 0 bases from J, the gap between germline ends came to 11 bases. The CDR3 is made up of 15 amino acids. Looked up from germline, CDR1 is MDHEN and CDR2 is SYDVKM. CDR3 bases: TGTGCCAGCAGTAGTACAGGGAGTAGCAATCAGCCCCAGCATTTT. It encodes CASSSTGSSNQPQHF.